This entry features one TCR beta chain sequence. Its antigen is still unknown. These data belong to a study of cytomegalovirus exposure and HLA in healthy donors. 60 Vbeta and 13 Jbeta primers were used in PCR. The assay was immunoSEQ multiplex PCR, and TCRdb's table has in-frame clones only and misses some. The sample holds 200,000 to 250,000 clones; around four fifths are singletons and the top ten take over 0.5%. The ends lost 0 bases at V and 2 bases at J; junction bases unmatched: 4. Germline values: CDR1 SGHAT, CDR2 FQNNGV. The CDR3 sequence is 16 residues long. Overall study results and limits: Confirmation in vitro established that three CMV-associated chains were specific for CMV antigens.

Sequencing was performed on PBMCs. The chain joins TRBV11-2 to TRBJ1-2; 9 nucleotides align to TRBD1. The sequence came from a woman between 40 and 50 years old in good health and CMV-seronegative. The CDR3 DNA reads TGTGCCAGCAGCTTAGATCGAGGGACAGGGAACTATGGCTACACCTTC. It encodes CASSLDRGTGNYGYTF.